This is a list of T cell receptor beta chains from one sample in a study of blood T cell repertoires in COVID-19. Sequenced by immunoSEQ multiplex PCR; TCRdb stores in-frame clones only, minus some. The sample lists over 60,000 clones; around nine tenths were seen once. The sequenced sample consisted of peripheral blood. These receptor sequences come from a man in his 70s with acute or convalescent COVID-19. Each CDR3 is given with its conserved first and last residue. Each record gives: clone size, CDR3 length, D gene, J gene, V gene, CDR3 protein, CDR3 DNA. D genes are given only for firm matches. Not all rows give a size; the values are once, few, many and, for expanded clones, a class.

abundance: NA
len: 16
d_gene: TRBD2
j_gene: TRBJ2-1
v_gene: TRBV11-3
CDR3aa: CASSLGLAGTYNEQFF
CDR3nt: TGTGCCAGCAGCTTAGGACTAGCGGGAACGTACAATGAGCAGTTCTTC

abundance: NA
len: 16
d_gene: TRBD1
j_gene: TRBJ2-1
v_gene: TRBV7-3
CDR3aa: CASSERAGQGINEQFF
CDR3nt: TGTGCCAGCAGCGAAAGAGCGGGACAGGGAATCAATGAGCAGTTCTTC

abundance: once
len: 16
d_gene: TRBD2
j_gene: TRBJ2-4
v_gene: TRBV5-1
CDR3aa: CARRPGGGGAKNIQYF
CDR3nt: TGCGCCCGCCGCCCGGGGGGCGGGGGGGCAAAAAACATTCAGTACTTC

abundance: NA
len: 18
d_gene: TRBD1
j_gene: TRBJ1-4
v_gene: TRBV27
CDR3aa: CASSLSRRGISTNEKLFF
CDR3nt: TGTGCCAGCAGTTTATCGCGCAGGGGGATCTCAACTAATGAAAAACTGTTTTTT

abundance: NA
len: 15
d_gene: NA
j_gene: TRBJ1-1
v_gene: TRBV9
CDR3aa: CASSLAAVGGTEAFF
CDR3nt: TGTGCCAGCAGCCTTGCCGCGGTGGGAGGCACTGAAGCTTTCTTT

abundance: NA
len: 13
d_gene: NA
j_gene: TRBJ2-5
v_gene: TRBV3-1/TRBV3-2
CDR3aa: CASSQGTGETQYF
CDR3nt: TGTGCCAGCAGCCAGGGTACAGGAGAGACCCAGTACTTC

abundance: NA
len: 14
d_gene: NA
j_gene: TRBJ1-1
v_gene: TRBV18
CDR3aa: CASSLTGGRDEAFF
CDR3nt: TGTGCCAGCTCACTCACGGGAGGGAGGGATGAAGCTTTCTTT

abundance: NA
len: 13
d_gene: NA
j_gene: TRBJ1-1
v_gene: TRBV5-5
CDR3aa: CASSLITADEAFF
CDR3nt: TGTGCCAGCAGCTTGATAACAGCGGATGAAGCTTTCTTT

abundance: NA
len: 13
d_gene: NA
j_gene: TRBJ1-2
v_gene: TRBV18
CDR3aa: CASSQTTGLGYTF
CDR3nt: TGTGCCAGCTCGCAAACTACAGGGCTTGGCTACACCTTC

abundance: NA
len: 13
d_gene: TRBD2
j_gene: TRBJ2-5
v_gene: TRBV12-3/TRBV12-4
CDR3aa: CASLPGGEKTQYF
CDR3nt: TGTGCCAGTCTCCCGGGGGGGGAGAAGACCCAGTACTTC

abundance: NA
len: 13
d_gene: NA
j_gene: TRBJ1-3
v_gene: TRBV30
CDR3aa: CAWTGEFGNTIYF
CDR3nt: TGTGCCTGGACAGGGGAATTTGGAAACACCATATATTTT

abundance: NA
len: 13
d_gene: NA
j_gene: TRBJ1-1
v_gene: TRBV5-1
CDR3aa: CASSLARLTEAFF
CDR3nt: TGCGCCAGCAGCTTGGCGAGGCTAACTGAAGCTTTCTTT

abundance: NA
len: 15
d_gene: TRBD2
j_gene: TRBJ2-3
v_gene: TRBV3-1/TRBV3-2
CDR3aa: CASSRKREGADTQYF
CDR3nt: TGTGCCAGCAGCCGAAAGCGGGAGGGCGCAGATACGCAGTATTTT